Listed here are 26 T cell receptor beta chains from one sample, sequenced in a study of CD8+ T cells in alopecia areata. Described treatment: oral pan-JAK inhibitor, 5-10 mg twice daily. RNA extraction was followed by reverse transcription into cDNA, which acted as the sequencing template. Measured with immunoSEQ multiplex PCR; TCRdb has only the in-frame clones, and not every one. The sample has 150,000 to 200,000 clones; approximately 49% are singletons. The starting material was CD8+ T cells sorted from blood, obtained around week 54, from a patient treated with tofacitinib. The origin of the receptors is a human donor with alopecia areata.

This clone was counted between two and nine times. The rearrangement joins TRBV23-1 to TRBJ2-7, with 10 bases identical to TRBD1. TRBV23-1 counts as an open reading frame of uncertain function. Unmatched junction bases numbered 5, after V lost 1 base and J lost 2 bases. The CDR3 is 16 amino acids. The CDR3 sequence is CASSQWGQGPAYEQYF. DNA for the CDR3: TGCGCCAGCAGTCAATGGGGACAGGGGCCAGCCTACGAGCAGTACTTC.

This clone was found a few times. The rearrangement joins TRBV5-6 to TRBJ1-1; a possible D gene is TRBD1 (6 bases). Germline V gene data show CDR1 as SGHDT and CDR2 as YYEEEE. The CDR3 sequence is 15 residues long. V was pared by 1 base and J by 4 bases, with 14 bases between. As DNA, the CDR3 is TGTGCCAGCAGCTTGAGACAGGCGGCATTCACTGAAGCTTTCTTT. As protein: CASSLRQAAFTEAFF.

The V gene is TRBV4-1, the J gene TRBJ2-2; D may be TRBD1 (8 bases). CDR3 length: 16 amino acids. CDR1 and CDR2 (germline): MGHRA, YSYEKL. Trimming shortened V by 4 bases and J by 1 base, and 13 bases separated the two germline ends. CDR3 nucleotides: TGCGCCAGCAGCCCGGACAGGGAGGGGAACACCGGGGAGCTGTTTTTT. Protein: CASSPDREGNTGELFF.

This sequence joins TRBV5-6 and TRBJ2-5; possibly TRBD1 for D (7 bases). Germline V gene data show CDR1 as SGHDT and CDR2 as YYEEEE. Trimming stripped 4 bases from V and 1 base from J, with 14 bases between. There are 15 residues in the CDR3. The CDR3: CASSTEGQSQETQYF. In DNA, the CDR3 is TGTGCCAGCAGCACGGAGGGACAGAGCCAAGAGACCCAGTACTTC.

This clone appeared a few times. V and J are TRBV13 and TRBJ2-7; tentatively, D is TRBD1 or TRBD2 (5 bases each). Trimming removed 4 bases at V and 3 bases at J, with 10 bases between. The V gene's germline CDR1 is PRHDT and CDR2 FYEKMQ (reference sequence). The CDR3 runs 13 residues. The CDR3 is CASSSGPDYEQYF. The CDR3 DNA reads as TGTGCCAGCAGCTCGGGACCGGACTACGAGCAGTACTTC.

The V call is TRBV6-5, the J call TRBJ1-5; 7 nucleotides agree with TRBD1. CDR1 is MNHEY and CDR2 is SVGAGI in the germline V gene. The CDR3 sequence is 15 residues long. V trimming: 4 bases; J trimming: 6 bases; junction bases outside the gene matches: 9. The CDR3 nucleotides read TGTGCCAGCAGTTTAACAGGGGAGTTAGGTCAGCCCCAGCATTTT. It yields the protein CASSLTGELGQPQHF.

This clone was counted a single time. This sequence joins TRBV13 and TRBJ2-7; 10 bases are a match to TRBD1. V shed 3 bases, J shed 3 bases, and the junction held 2 bases outside the gene matches. Germline V gene lookup returns CDR1 PRHDT and CDR2 FYEKMQ (reference sequence). The CDR3 length is 14 residues. The CDR3 sequence is CASSFGTGDYEQYF. The CDR3 region has the DNA TGTGCCAGCAGCTTCGGGACAGGGGACTACGAGCAGTACTTC.

This chain joins TRBV7-6 and TRBJ1-6, with D possibly TRBD1 on 6 matching bases. The ends were cut back, 5 bases at V and 7 bases at J, with 18 bases in the middle. The CDR3 spans 16 residues. The germline V gene encodes CDR1 SGHVS and CDR2 FNYEAQ. The CDR3 loop reads CASSPQVWGANSPLHF. CDR3 bases: TGTGCCAGCAGCCCCCAAGTGTGGGGGGCAAATTCACCCCTCCACTTT.

Concerning this clone itself: This specimen includes other DNA sequences encoding the same CDR3. The chain combines TRBV5-1 with TRBJ2-7; D could derive from TRBD1 or TRBD2 (6 bases each). Germline lookup yields CDR1 SGHRS and CDR2 YFSETQ. V was pared by 0 bases and J by 3 bases, with 7 bases between. CDR3 length equals 13 residues. CDR3 coding DNA: TGCGCCAGCAGCTTGGAGGGGGGCTACGAGCAGTACTTC. Amino acids: CASSLEGGYEQYF.

The rearrangement joins TRBV7-9 to TRBJ2-7; D perhaps matches TRBD1 (5 bases). The CDR3 is made up of 13 amino acids. Germline V CDR1 and CDR2: SEHNR, FQNEAQ (reference sequence). The V end was cut by 4 bases, the J end by 3 bases, with 10 bases between. This CDR3 reads CASSSAGIYEQYF. The CDR3 bases are TGTGCCAGCAGCTCGGCAGGGATCTACGAGCAGTACTTC.

As concerns this clone: Different DNA sequences within this sample yield the same CDR3. The chain joins TRBV10-3 to TRBJ1-2; 10 nucleotides agree with TRBD1. This CDR3 comprises 15 residues. Germline V gives CDR1 ENHRY, CDR2 SYGVKD. J gave up 3 bases and V 6 bases, and 7 bases lay outside the gene matches. The CDR3 DNA sequence: TGTGCCATCAGGCGATTGGACAGGGGGGACTATGGCTACACCTTC. This codes for CAIRRLDRGDYGYTF.

The rearrangement links TRBV29-1 to TRBJ2-7; TRBD1 is a possible D gene (5 bases). V was pared by 6 bases and J by 3 bases, with 9 bases between. Germline V gives CDR1 SQVTM, CDR2 ANQGSEA. This CDR3 comprises 11 residues. CDR3 nucleotides: TGCAGCGTCCTTACAGGCTACGAGCAGTACTTC. Translating it yields CSVLTGYEQYF.

About this clone itself: Germline and junction disagree at one end, which may indicate a read error. The chain combines TRBV5-4 with TRBJ2-2, with 8 positions matching TRBD2. The CDR3 consists of 18 residues. Germline loops: CDR1 SGHNT, CDR2 YYREEE (reference sequence). Here the CDR3 reads CASSQDPSGGANTGELFF. DNA of the CDR3: TGCGCCAGCAGCCAAGATCCCAGCGGGGGCGCGAACACCGGGGAGCTGTTTTTT. Full variable domain (outside the CDR3, taken from reference TRBV5-4 and TRBJ2-2): ETGVTQSPTHLIKTRGQQVTLRCSSQSGHNTVSWYQQALGQGPQFIFQYYREEENGRGNFPPRFSGLQFPNYSSELNVNALELDDSALYLCASSQDPSGGANTGELFFGEGSRLTVL.

A few counts support this clone. CDR3 sequence (DNA): TGTGCCAGCAGCCCCGGGACTGATAATTCACCCCTCCACTTT. Amino acids: CASSPGTDNSPLHF. The V and J genes are TRBV7-2 and TRBJ1-6; D is possibly TRBD1 (5 bases). This CDR3 contains 14 residues. Germline CDR1 is SGHTA and CDR2 is FQGNSA. Trimming took off 5 bases at V and 5 bases at J, with 10 bases between the two ends.

This clone was seen a handful of times. Other DNA sequences in this specimen translate into the identical CDR3. The chain joins TRBV6-1 to TRBJ2-5, with 15 bases lining up with TRBD2. Germline V gene data show CDR1 as MNHNS and CDR2 as SASEGT. V dropped 4 bases and J dropped 5; count of bases not matched to a gene: 2. The CDR3 is made up of 15 amino acids. This chain's CDR3 is CASSGTSGGAETQYF. CDR3 coding DNA: TGTGCCAGCAGTGGGACTAGCGGGGGGGCTGAGACCCAGTACTTC.

The chain combines TRBV19 with TRBJ2-1; possibly TRBD2 for D (6 bases). CDR3 length: 15 residues. Trimming cost V 5 bases and J 2 bases, with 13 bases left between them. Germline V gene lookup returns CDR1 LNHDA and CDR2 SQIVND (reference sequence). The CDR3 here is CASSDRRGTYNEQFF. The CDR3 nucleotides are TGTGCCAGTAGTGATAGGAGGGGTACCTACAATGAGCAGTTCTTC. Using reference TRBV19 and TRBJ2-1 for the parts outside the CDR3, the full variable domain is DGGITQSPKYLFRKEGQNVTLSCEQNLNHDAMYWYRQDPGQGLRLIYYSQIVNDFQKGDIAEGYSVSREKKESFPLTVTSAQKNPTAFYLCASSDRRGTYNEQFFGPGTRLTVL.

The chain couples TRBV13 to TRBJ2-3; D unclear. CDR3 length: 11 residues. Deletions cut 8 bases from V and 3 bases from J, with 6 bases between. CDR1 is PRHDT, CDR2 FYEKMQ, per germline (reference sequence). DNA for the CDR3: TGTGCCAGCTCACGGACAGATACGCAGTATTTT. Translating it yields CASSRTDTQYF.

This chain connects TRBV27 to TRBJ2-5; D not resolved. The CDR3 is 13 amino acids. The germline V gene has CDR1 MNHEY and CDR2 SMNVEV (reference sequence). Trimming pared 4 bases from V and 5 bases from J, leaving 11 bases between. CDR3 DNA sequence: TGTGCCAGCAGTTCGACGGGCGCGGAGACCCAGTACTTC. Protein sequence: CASSSTGAETQYF.

The sample holds a few counts of this clone. The gene calls are TRBV19 and TRBJ1-3; D gene unclear. The CDR3 spans 15 residues. V lost 3 bases and J 0 bases, leaving 9 bases between the germline ends. CDR1 is LNHDA, CDR2 SQIVND, per germline (reference sequence). CDR3 amino acids: CASSMIESSGNTIYF. DNA for the CDR3: TGTGCCAGTAGTATGATCGAATCCTCTGGAAACACCATATATTTT.

The chain couples TRBV6-5 to TRBJ2-5; no definite D call. Germline loops: CDR1 MNHEY, CDR2 SVGAGI. This CDR3 region has 11 residues. V was cut by 2 bases and J by 5 bases, with 3 bases left in between. The chain's CDR3 is CASSYGETQYF. CDR3 nucleotide sequence: TGTGCCAGCAGTTACGGGGAGACCCAGTACTTC.

This clone was observed a handful of times. V gene TRBV18 combines with J gene TRBJ1-1; D remains unclear. The germline V gene encodes CDR1 KGHSH and CDR2 LQKENI. The CDR3 sequence is 16 residues long. V lost 2 bases and J 0 bases, leaving 13 bases between the germline ends. The CDR3 DNA is TGTGCCAGCTCACCAGAGCAGGTCAGATTGAACACTGAAGCTTTCTTT. Protein sequence: CASSPEQVRLNTEAFF.

This chain uses TRBV7-9 with TRBJ2-2; no clear D gene. V was pared by 1 base and J by 4 bases, with 10 bases between. The germline V gene encodes CDR1 SEHNR and CDR2 FQNEAQ (reference sequence). This CDR3 comprises 15 residues. In DNA, the CDR3 is TGTGCCAGCAGCTTAGTTGGCCGGGTCACCGGGGAGCTGTTTTTT. Protein product: CASSLVGRVTGELFF. Combining the CDR3 with reference TRBV7-9 and TRBJ2-2 gives the whole variable domain DTGVSQNPRHKITKRGQNVTFRCDPISEHNRLYWYRQTLGQGPEFLTYFQNEAQLEKSRLLSDRFSAERPKGSFSTLEIQRTEQGDSAMYLCASSLVGRVTGELFFGEGSRLTVL.

This sequence joins TRBV29-1 and TRBJ1-1, with 9 bases identical to TRBD1. Germline V gives CDR1 SQVTM, CDR2 ANQGSEA. Losses at the gene ends were 6 bases for V and 8 bases for J; bases not matched to a gene: 16. This CDR3 spans 15 amino acids. CDR3: CSVERDFGTGREAFF. The CDR3 nucleotides are TGCAGCGTCGAAAGAGACTTCGGGACAGGGCGGGAAGCTTTCTTT.

This sequence joins TRBV29-1 and TRBJ2-7, with D possibly matching TRBD2 (5 bases). The CDR3 length is 12 residues. Germline CDR1 and CDR2: SQVTM and ANQGSEA. V was shortened by 4 bases and J by 3 bases, with 10 bases between the two germline ends. CDR3 sequence reads: CSVVDGGYEQYF. The CDR3, as DNA: TGCAGCGTTGTGGACGGAGGCTACGAGCAGTACTTC.

The sample holds one count of this clone. The chain is built from TRBV15 and TRBJ2-7; TRBD2 might be the D (6 bases). Deletions cut 0 bases from V and 7 bases from J, with 13 bases between. The CDR3 sequence is 14 residues long. Germline V CDR1 and CDR2: LNHNV, YYDKDF (reference sequence). CDR3 residues: CATSRDVKAGEQYF. DNA for the CDR3: TGTGCCACCAGCAGAGATGTTAAGGCGGGGGAGCAGTACTTC.

This chain connects TRBV5-4 to TRBJ2-7; D is possibly TRBD1 (5 bases). Germline V lookup: CDR1 SGHNT, CDR2 YYREEE (reference sequence). The CDR3 contains 12 residues. The germline V and J ends were trimmed by 4 bases and 4 bases, with 9 bases remaining between them. The DNA for the CDR3 is TGTGCCAGCAGCCTGGACAAGTACGAGCAGTACTTC. Translating it yields CASSLDKYEQYF.